A single sample is the source of the 26 T cell receptor beta chains below, sequenced in a study of tumor-infiltrating lymphocytes in oesophageal squamous cell carcinoma. One entry per CDR3 protein results from TCRdb running MiXCR on the PCR reads. In the table there are under 20,000 distinct CDR3 sequences, under 40% of which are singletons. The sequenced material came from blood. Every receptor here comes from a male donor with esophageal squamous cell carcinoma.

The chain carries TRBV6-1 and TRBJ2-3; maybe TRBD1 (7 bases). The CDR3 contains 14 residues. V gave up 6 bases and J gave up 2 bases, with 12 bases separating them. Germline V gives CDR1 MNHNS, CDR2 SASEGT. Here the CDR3 DNA reads TGTGCCAGCAGGACAGGGAGGTACACAGATACGCAGTATTTT. Amino acid sequence: CASRTGRYTDTQYF.

This clonotype was observed a single time. A much bigger clone sits one base away, suggesting this may be a read error. The chain joins TRBV5-1 to TRBJ2-6, with D perhaps TRBD1 (6 bases). This CDR3 region has 15 residues. CDR1 and CDR2 (germline): SGHRS, YFSETQ. The CDR3 coding sequence is TGCGCCAGCAGCTTGGGGGGAACCGGACAGTCCAGTGGGTACTTC. Protein sequence: CASSLGGTGQSSGYF.

V is TRBV7-8 and J is TRBJ2-5; no definite D call. The germline V and J ends were trimmed by 4 bases and 2 bases, with 8 bases remaining between them. The germline gives CDR1 SGHVS, CDR2 FQNEAQ. This CDR3 is built from 13 residues. CDR3 protein: CASSSDIQETQYF. The CDR3 nucleotides read TGTGCCAGCAGCTCCGACATACAAGAGACCCAGTACTTC.

This clonotype counts as large. The chain carries TRBV7-2 and TRBJ2-1; maybe TRBD2 (5 bases). The CDR3 has 13 residues. Looked up from germline, CDR1 is SGHTA and CDR2 is FQGNSA. V was trimmed by 2 bases and J by 8 bases, leaving 10 bases between them. For the CDR3, the DNA is TGTGCCAGCAGCTTACAGGTGCGGGATGAGCAGTTCTTC. Its translation: CASSLQVRDEQFF. Full variable domain (outside the CDR3, taken from reference TRBV7-2 and TRBJ2-1): GAGVSQSPSNKVTEKGKDVELRCDPISGHTALYWYRQSLGQGLEFLIYFQGNSAPDKSGLPSDRFSAERTGGSVSTLTIQRTQQEDSAVYLCASSLQVRDEQFFGPGTRLTVL.

The chain couples TRBV19 to TRBJ1-5; the D is unclear. Germline V lookup: CDR1 LNHDA, CDR2 SQIVND (reference sequence). The CDR3 spans 15 residues. Trimming left V 3 bases short and J 6 bases short, with 15 bases between. The CDR3 DNA sequence: TGTGCCAGTAGTATCAGACAAATGTCGAGTCAGCCCCAGCATTTT. This codes for CASSIRQMSSQPQHF.

With respect to this clonotype: The junction departs from the called germline gene at one end, perhaps through a read error. This sequence joins TRBV19 and TRBJ2-4, with D possibly being TRBD1 or TRBD2 (5 bases each). In germline, CDR1 is LNHDA, CDR2 SQIVND (reference sequence). The CDR3 runs to 17 residues. This CDR3 is CASSIVPGPEGNSPLHF. In DNA form, the CDR3 reads TGTGCCAGTAGTATAGTGCCGGGACCCGAGGGCAATTCACCCCTCCACTTC.

The chain employs TRBV7-3 and TRBJ2-7; 12 bases fit TRBD2. This CDR3 comprises 15 residues. In germline, CDR1 is SGHTA, CDR2 FQGTGA. Trimming removed 2 bases from V and 6 bases from J; junction bases left unmatched: 5. The CDR3: CASSLVASGRAEQYF. The CDR3 DNA sequence: TGTGCCAGCAGCTTAGTGGCTAGCGGGAGGGCCGAGCAGTACTTC.

The genes are TRBV12-3 or TRBV12-4 and TRBJ2-3; D ambiguous. The J call may not be correct, given that the DNA end is closer to TRBJ2-7. The CDR3 is made up of 15 amino acids. The CDR3 loop reads CASSWVTGSIDTQYF. The CDR3 bases are TGTGCCAGCTCTTGGGTCACGGGTAGCATAGATACGCAGTACTTC.

In the case of this clonotype: Since the CDR3 does not end with the conserved phenylalanine or tryptophan, this likely comes from a read error. No DNA is shown, since the ends of the CDR3 on it are uncertain; the CDR3 is the one TCRdb lists. This chain uses TRBV7-9 with TRBJ2-3; the table's D call, TRBD1, was not checked against the DNA. Ends included, the CDR3 has 16 residues. CDR1 is SEHNR and CDR2 is FQNEAQ in the germline V gene (reference sequence). The CDR3 is CASRPGTGADEQFFGP.

This clonotype has ten or more counts. This chain joins TRBV3-1 and TRBJ1-2; D possibly corresponds to TRBD1 (6 bases). The CDR3 is 12 residues long. Germline V lookup: CDR1 LGHDT, CDR2 YNNKEL (reference sequence). V was trimmed by 4 bases and J by 5 bases, leaving 8 bases between them. CDR3 sequence: CASSRGGYGYTF. The CDR3 DNA is TGTGCCAGCAGCCGAGGGGGATATGGCTACACCTTC.

Sample share makes this clonotype medium-sized (0.01 to 0.1%). V and J are TRBV10-3 and TRBJ1-1; possibly TRBD1 for D (5 bases). Germline CDR1 is ENHRY and CDR2 is SYGVKD. This CDR3 has 14 amino acids. Trimming took off 6 bases at V and 0 bases at J, with 11 bases between the two ends. In nucleotides, the CDR3 is TGTGCCATCAGATCTGACAGATTGAACACTGAAGCTTTCTTT. It specifies CAIRSDRLNTEAFF.

The sample holds many counts of this clonotype. This rearrangement joins TRBV5-4 to TRBJ1-5; D is possibly TRBD1 (5 bases). From germline, CDR1 is SGHNT and CDR2 YYREEE (reference sequence). The CDR3 length is 16 residues. V lost 0 bases and J 2 bases, leaving 12 bases between the germline ends. CDR3 DNA sequence: TGTGCCAGCAGCTTGGACGGGGGGGGTGGCAATCAGCCCCAGCATTTT. Translated, it gives CASSLDGGGGNQPQHF.

This clonotype qualifies as medium-sized. The gene calls are TRBV12-3 or TRBV12-4 and TRBJ2-5, with D perhaps matching TRBD2 (6 bases). This CDR3 is 15 amino acids long. Trimming left V 3 bases short and J 5 bases short, with 16 bases between. CDR3 DNA sequence: TGTGCCAGCAGTTTTACGGACCGGGCGGGGGAGACCCAGTACTTC. Protein product: CASSFTDRAGETQYF.

This clonotype came up a few times. This chain links TRBV20-1 with TRBJ1-5, with TRBD1 matching 8 bases. Trimming took 1 base from V and 4 from J; bases not matched to a gene: 0. Germline CDR1 reads DFQATT; CDR2 reads SNEGSKA (reference sequence). CDR3 length: 13 amino acids. The chain's CDR3 is CSARGTGNQPQHF. CDR3 coding DNA: TGCAGTGCTAGAGGGACAGGGAATCAGCCCCAGCATTTT.

The chain is built from TRBV7-3 and TRBJ2-3; possibly TRBD1 for D (7 bases). Germline CDR1 SGHTA, CDR2 FQGTGA. This CDR3 contains 15 residues. V was shortened by 4 bases and J by 2 bases, with 13 bases between the two germline ends. CDR3 sequence (DNA): TGTGCCAGCAGCTGGAGGGGGCGTATCACAGATACGCAGTATTTT. The encoded protein is CASSWRGRITDTQYF. Complete variable domain (other parts from reference TRBV7-3 and TRBJ2-3): GAGVSQTPSNKVTEKGKYVELRCDPISGHTALYWYRQSLGQGPEFLIYFQGTGAADDSGLPNDRFFAVRPEGSVSTLKIQRTERGDSAVYLCASSWRGRITDTQYFGPGTRLTVL.

A note on this clonotype: Since no conserved phenylalanine or tryptophan closes the CDR3, a read error is the likely cause. The limits of the CDR3 on the DNA are not certain, so only TCRdb's listed CDR3 is given. The gene calls are TRBV7-6 and TRBJ2-3; TRBD2 reflects the table's D call only, with no check against the DNA. Germline CDR1 reads SGHVS; CDR2 reads FNYEAQ. The CDR3 is made up of 22 amino acids, end residues included. The CDR3 spells CASSLVQGTSRVVSYNEQFFGP.

The genes are TRBV3-1 and TRBJ1-2; a weak D match, TRBD1 (6 bases). The V and J ends lost 0 bases and 3 bases respectively, with 14 bases between them. CDR3 length equals 16 residues. Germline lookup yields CDR1 LGHDT and CDR2 YNNKEL (reference sequence). CDR3 loop: CASSQDLIAGDYGYTF. The CDR3, as DNA: TGTGCCAGCAGCCAAGATCTTATCGCAGGGGACTATGGCTACACCTTC.

To note about this clonotype: As the CDR3 is not closed by the conserved phenylalanine or tryptophan, this likely results from a read error. It is unclear where the CDR3 begins or ends on the DNA, so no DNA is shown, and the CDR3 is as TCRdb lists it. The chain employs TRBV6-6 and TRBJ1-1; the table calls TRBD1, which could not be checked here. Germline assignment: CDR1 MNHNY and CDR2 SVGAGI (reference sequence). Ends included, the CDR3 has 8 residues. The CDR3 sequence is CAILFSGQ.

This clonotype was recorded at least ten times. A much larger clone sits a single nucleotide away, making a read error possible. This rearrangement joins TRBV5-5 to TRBJ2-5; 8 positions match TRBD2. Germline V gene sequence: CDR1 SGHKS, CDR2 YYEKEE (reference sequence). The CDR3 runs to 15 residues. V shed 0 bases and J 11 bases; nucleotides not matched to a gene: 12. CDR3 bases: TGTGCCAGCAGCTTGGTCGGGGGGGCCGTTCGTGAGCAGTACTTC. Protein product: CASSLVGGAVREQYF.

This clonotype appeared a few times. The rearrangement links TRBV20-1 to TRBJ1-1; D may be TRBD1 (6 bases). This CDR3 has 14 amino acids. Trimming pared 3 bases from V and 6 bases from J, leaving 17 bases between. Germline CDR1 and CDR2: DFQATT and SNEGSKA (reference sequence). CDR3 region: CSASIQGFRAEAFF. The CDR3 nucleotides are TGCAGTGCTAGTATACAGGGATTCAGGGCTGAAGCTTTCTTT.

The chain employs TRBV12-3 or TRBV12-4 and TRBJ1-6; 7 bases are shared with TRBD1. After removal of 3 bases from V and 7 bases from J, the junction contained 9 bases not matched to a gene. The CDR3 runs 16 residues. CDR3 residues: CASSFGGSQGNSPLHF. In DNA, the CDR3 is TGTGCCAGCAGTTTTGGGGGGTCACAGGGGAATTCACCCCTCCACTTT.

This clonotype showed up just a few times. The chain links TRBV6-6 to TRBJ2-5; 7 bases map to TRBD2. The germline V gene encodes CDR1 MNHNY and CDR2 SVGAGI (reference sequence). The CDR3 sequence is 16 residues long. Trimming took 0 bases from V and 2 from J; bases not matched to a gene: 6. CDR3 in amino acids: CASSYSRAGPQETQYF. As DNA, the CDR3 is TGTGCCAGCAGTTACTCGAGAGCGGGGCCGCAAGAGACCCAGTACTTC.

This chain connects TRBV28 to TRBJ1-1; 8 bases line up with TRBD1. The V gene end was trimmed by 5 bases and the J gene end by 2 bases; junction bases not matched to a gene: 7. The CDR3 consists of 15 residues. The germline CDR1 and CDR2 sequences are MDHEN and SYDVKM. CDR3 sequence reads: CASSPTGGDNTEAFF. The CDR3, as DNA: TGTGCCAGCAGTCCCACAGGGGGAGATAACACTGAAGCTTTCTTT.

The chain employs TRBV6-6 and TRBJ2-3; D call uncertain. Germline lookup yields CDR1 MNHNY and CDR2 SVGAGI (reference sequence). With 6 bases removed from V and 14 bases from J, the gap between germline ends came to 15 bases. This CDR3 spans 11 amino acids. CDR3: CASRLAAFMYF. DNA for the CDR3: TGTGCCAGCAGATTAGCCGCTTTTATGTATTTT.

The gene calls are TRBV12-3 or TRBV12-4 and TRBJ1-5, with 7 bases lining up with TRBD1. V shed 6 bases and J 7 bases; nucleotides not matched to a gene: 12. The CDR3 loop spans 15 amino acids. The CDR3 here is CASRRGGGPGQPQHF. CDR3 DNA sequence: TGTGCCAGCAGACGCGGAGGGGGCCCGGGCCAGCCCCAGCATTTT.

This clonotype was counted once. This likely comes from a read error, as the CDR3 has no conserved phenylalanine or tryptophan at its end. No DNA is shown, since the ends of the CDR3 on it are uncertain; the CDR3 is the one TCRdb lists. The chain is built from TRBV5-3 and TRBJ1-1. TRBV5-3 is recorded as an ORF, its role being uncertain. The CDR3 region is 18 residues in length, termini included. The CDR3 region is CASSLGLAGGVMSSSSGQ.